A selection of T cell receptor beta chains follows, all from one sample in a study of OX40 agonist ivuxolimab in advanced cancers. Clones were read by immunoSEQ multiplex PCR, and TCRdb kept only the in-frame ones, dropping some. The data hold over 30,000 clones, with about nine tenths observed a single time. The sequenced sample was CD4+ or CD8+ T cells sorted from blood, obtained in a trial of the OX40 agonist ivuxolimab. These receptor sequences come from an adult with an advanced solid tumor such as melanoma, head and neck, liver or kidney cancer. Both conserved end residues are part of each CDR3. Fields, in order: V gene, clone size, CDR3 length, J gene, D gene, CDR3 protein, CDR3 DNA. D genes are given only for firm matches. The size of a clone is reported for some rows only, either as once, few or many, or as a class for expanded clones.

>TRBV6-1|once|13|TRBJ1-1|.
CASSELRATEAFF
TGTGCCAGCAGTGAACTAAGGGCTACTGAAGCTTTCTTT
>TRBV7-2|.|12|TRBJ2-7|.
CASSPDSSWQYF
TGTGCCAGCAGCCCCGACTCTAGCTGGCAGTACTTC
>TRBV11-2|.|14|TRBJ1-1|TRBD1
CASSWTGPPTEAFF
TGTGCCAGCAGCTGGACAGGGCCCCCGACTGAAGCTTTCTTT
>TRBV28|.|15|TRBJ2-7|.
CASSPSGTADYEQYF
TGTGCCAGCAGTCCGTCCGGGACTGCCGACTACGAGCAGTACTTC
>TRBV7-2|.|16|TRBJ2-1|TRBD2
CASSLVASGRRGERFF
TGTGCCAGCAGCTTAGTAGCTAGCGGGAGACGGGGAGAAAGGTTCTTC
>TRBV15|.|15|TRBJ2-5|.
CATRLVGILQETQYF
TGTGCCACCAGGCTAGTGGGGATCCTCCAAGAGACCCAGTACTTC
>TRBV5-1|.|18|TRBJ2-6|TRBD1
CASSLVGQGLLGANVLTF
TGCGCCAGCAGCTTGGTCGGACAGGGGTTACTCGGGGCCAACGTCCTGACTTTC
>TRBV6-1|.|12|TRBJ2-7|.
CASSEAGGEQYF
TGTGCCAGCAGTGAAGCGGGAGGCGAGCAGTACTTC
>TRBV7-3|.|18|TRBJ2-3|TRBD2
CASSPWGTSGTFGDTQYF
TGTGCCAGCAGCCCCTGGGGGACTAGCGGGACCTTCGGGGATACGCAGTATTTT
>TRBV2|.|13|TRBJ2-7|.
CASLGKGLYEQYF
TGTGCCAGTCTCGGCAAGGGACTCTACGAGCAGTACTTC
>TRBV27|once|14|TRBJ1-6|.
CASSRTGRNSPLHF
TGTGCCAGCAGTAGAACAGGGCGTAATTCACCCCTCCACTTT